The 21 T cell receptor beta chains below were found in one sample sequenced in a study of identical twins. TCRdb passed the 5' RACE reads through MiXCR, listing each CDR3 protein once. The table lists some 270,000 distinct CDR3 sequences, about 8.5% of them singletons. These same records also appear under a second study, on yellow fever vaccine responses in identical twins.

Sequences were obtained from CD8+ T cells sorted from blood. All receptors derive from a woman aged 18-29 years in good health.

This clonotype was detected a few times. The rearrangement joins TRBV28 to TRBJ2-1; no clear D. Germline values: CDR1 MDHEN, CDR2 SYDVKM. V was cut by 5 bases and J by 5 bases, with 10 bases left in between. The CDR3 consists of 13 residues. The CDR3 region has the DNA TGTGCCAGCAGTCTCCCTAGTAACAATGAGCAGTTCTTC. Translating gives CASSLPSNNEQFF.

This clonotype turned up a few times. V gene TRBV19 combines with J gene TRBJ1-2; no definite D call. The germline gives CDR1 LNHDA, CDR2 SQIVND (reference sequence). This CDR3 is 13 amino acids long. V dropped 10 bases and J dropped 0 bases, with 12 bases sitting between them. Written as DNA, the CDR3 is TGTGCCACTAGGAAAGGGACTAACTATGGCTACACCTTC. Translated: CATRKGTNYGYTF.

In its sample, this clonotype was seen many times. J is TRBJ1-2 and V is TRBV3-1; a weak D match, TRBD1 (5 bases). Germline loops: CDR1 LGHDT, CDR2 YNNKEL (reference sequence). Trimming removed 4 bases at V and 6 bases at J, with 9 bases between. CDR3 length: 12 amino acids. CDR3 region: CASSREGNGYTF. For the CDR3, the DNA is TGTGCCAGCAGCCGAGAGGGGAATGGCTACACCTTC.

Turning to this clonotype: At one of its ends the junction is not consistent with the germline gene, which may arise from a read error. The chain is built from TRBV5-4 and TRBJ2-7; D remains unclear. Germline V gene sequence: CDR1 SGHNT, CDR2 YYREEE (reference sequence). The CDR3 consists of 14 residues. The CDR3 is CAISSGRHTYEQYF. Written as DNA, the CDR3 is TGTGCCATCAGCTCTGGGCGTCACACCTACGAGCAGTACTTC.

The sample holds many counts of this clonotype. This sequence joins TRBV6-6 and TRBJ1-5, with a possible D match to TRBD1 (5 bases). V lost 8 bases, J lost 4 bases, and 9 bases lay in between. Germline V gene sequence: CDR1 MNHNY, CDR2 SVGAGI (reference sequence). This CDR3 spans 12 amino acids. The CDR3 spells CASGGSNQPQHF. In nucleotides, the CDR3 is TGTGCCAGCGGGGGGTCAAATCAGCCCCAGCATTTT.

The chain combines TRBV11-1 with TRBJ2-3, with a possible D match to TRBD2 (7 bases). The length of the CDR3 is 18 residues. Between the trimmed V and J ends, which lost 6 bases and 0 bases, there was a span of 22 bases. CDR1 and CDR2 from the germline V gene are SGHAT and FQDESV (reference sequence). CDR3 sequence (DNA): TGTGCCAGCAGTGACCTCTTTGGGGGGGCGTCTAGCACAGATACGCAGTATTTT. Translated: CASSDLFGGASSTDTQYF.

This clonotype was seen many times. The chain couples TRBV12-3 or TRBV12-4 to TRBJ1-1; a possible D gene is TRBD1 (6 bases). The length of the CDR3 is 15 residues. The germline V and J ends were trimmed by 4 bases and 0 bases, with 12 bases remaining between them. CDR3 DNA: TGTGCCAGCAGTTCACACAGGGTTCTGAACACTGAAGCTTTCTTT. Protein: CASSSHRVLNTEAFF.

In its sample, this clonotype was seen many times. CDR3 in amino acids: CSVADTSTDTQYF. The CDR3 DNA follows: TGCAGCGTTGCGGATACTAGCACAGATACGCAGTATTTT. This chain links TRBV29-1 with TRBJ2-3; D is unclear. V was cut by 4 bases and J by 0 bases, with 8 bases left in between. This CDR3 is built from 13 residues. Germline V CDR1 and CDR2: SQVTM, ANQGSEA.

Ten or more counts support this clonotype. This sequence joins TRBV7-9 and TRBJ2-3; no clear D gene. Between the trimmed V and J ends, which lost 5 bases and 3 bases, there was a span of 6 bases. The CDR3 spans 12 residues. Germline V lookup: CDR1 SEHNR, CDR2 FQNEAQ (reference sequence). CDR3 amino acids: CASSKQTDTQYF. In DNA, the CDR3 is TGTGCCAGCAGCAAACAGACAGATACGCAGTATTTT.

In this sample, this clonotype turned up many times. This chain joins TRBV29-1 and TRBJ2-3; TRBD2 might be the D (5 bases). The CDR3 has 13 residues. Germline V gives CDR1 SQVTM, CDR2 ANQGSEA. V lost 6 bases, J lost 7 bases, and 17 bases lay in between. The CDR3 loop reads CSVEDGAPYTQYF. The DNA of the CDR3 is TGCAGCGTGGAGGACGGAGCCCCCTATACGCAGTATTTT.

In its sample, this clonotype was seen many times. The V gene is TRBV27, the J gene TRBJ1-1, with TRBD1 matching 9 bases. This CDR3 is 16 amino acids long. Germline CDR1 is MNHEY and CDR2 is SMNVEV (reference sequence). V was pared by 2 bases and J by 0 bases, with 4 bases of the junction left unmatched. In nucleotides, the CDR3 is TGTGCCAGCAGTTTACGGACAGGGGCTATGAACACTGAAGCTTTCTTT. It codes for CASSLRTGAMNTEAFF.

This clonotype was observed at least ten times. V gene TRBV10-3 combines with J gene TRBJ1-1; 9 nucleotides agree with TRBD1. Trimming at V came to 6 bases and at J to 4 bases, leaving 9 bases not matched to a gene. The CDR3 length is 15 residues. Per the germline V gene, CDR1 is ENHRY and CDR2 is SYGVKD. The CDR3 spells CAIRNRGRGVTEAFF. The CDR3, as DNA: TGTGCCATCAGAAACAGGGGGCGCGGGGTCACTGAAGCTTTCTTT.

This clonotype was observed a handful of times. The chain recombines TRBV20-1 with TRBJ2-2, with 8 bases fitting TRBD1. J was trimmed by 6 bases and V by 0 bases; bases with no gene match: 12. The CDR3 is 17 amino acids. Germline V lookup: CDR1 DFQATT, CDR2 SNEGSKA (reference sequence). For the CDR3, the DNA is TGCAGTGCTAGAGATGTTCAAGGGACAGGTGGTGCCGGGGAGCTGTTTTTT. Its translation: CSARDVQGTGGAGELFF.

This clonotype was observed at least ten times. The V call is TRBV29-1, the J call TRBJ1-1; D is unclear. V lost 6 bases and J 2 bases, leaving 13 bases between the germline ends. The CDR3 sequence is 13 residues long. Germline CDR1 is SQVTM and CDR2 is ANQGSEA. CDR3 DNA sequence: TGCAGCGTCAAACCGGACGGCAACACTGAAGCTTTCTTT. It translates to CSVKPDGNTEAFF.

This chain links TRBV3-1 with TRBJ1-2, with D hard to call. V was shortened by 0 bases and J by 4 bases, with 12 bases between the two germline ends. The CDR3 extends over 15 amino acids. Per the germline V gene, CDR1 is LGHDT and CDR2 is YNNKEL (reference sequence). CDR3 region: CASSQEVSLVYGYTF. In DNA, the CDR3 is TGTGCCAGCAGCCAAGAAGTCTCCCTTGTCTATGGCTACACCTTC.

CDR3 nucleotides: TGTGCCAGCAGCCAAGCTGCGGGGGGGTTGGAAGAGACCCAGTACTTC. Translation gives CASSQAAGGLEETQYF. V is TRBV7-6 and J is TRBJ2-5; 9 bases align to TRBD2. V lost 5 bases to trimming and J lost 3 bases; unmatched junction nucleotides: 10. In germline, CDR1 is SGHVS, CDR2 FNYEAQ. The CDR3 is 16 amino acids.

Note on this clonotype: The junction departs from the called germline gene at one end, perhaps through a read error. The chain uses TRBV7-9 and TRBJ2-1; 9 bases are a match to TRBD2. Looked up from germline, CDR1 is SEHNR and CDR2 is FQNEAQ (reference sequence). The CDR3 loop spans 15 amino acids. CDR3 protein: CASSVAGEGATEQFF. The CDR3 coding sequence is TGTGCCAGCAGCGTAGCGGGAGAGGGGGCTACAGAGCAGTTCTTC.

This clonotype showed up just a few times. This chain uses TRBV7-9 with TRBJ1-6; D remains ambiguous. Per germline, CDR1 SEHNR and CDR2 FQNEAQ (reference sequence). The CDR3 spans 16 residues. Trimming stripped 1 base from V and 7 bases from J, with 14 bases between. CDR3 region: CASSLGGEGPNSPLHF. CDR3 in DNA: TGTGCCAGCAGCTTAGGTGGTGAGGGCCCGAATTCACCCCTCCACTTT. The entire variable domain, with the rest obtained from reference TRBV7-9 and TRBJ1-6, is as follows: DTGVSQNPRHKITKRGQNVTFRCDPISEHNRLYWYRQTLGQGPEFLTYFQNEAQLEKSRLLSDRFSAERPKGSFSTLEIQRTEQGDSAMYLCASSLGGEGPNSPLHFGNGTRLTVT.

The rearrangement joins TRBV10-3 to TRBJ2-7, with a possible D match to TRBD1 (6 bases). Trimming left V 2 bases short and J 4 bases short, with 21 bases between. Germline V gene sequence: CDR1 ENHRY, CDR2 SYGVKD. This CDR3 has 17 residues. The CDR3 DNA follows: TGTGCCATCAGTGAGGGCAGGGGAGTAGATCGGGGTTACGAGCAGTACTTC. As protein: CAISEGRGVDRGYEQYF.

The CDR3 is CSARVSGDQNNEQFF. Here the CDR3 DNA reads TGCAGTGCTAGAGTATCGGGGGACCAAAACAATGAGCAGTTCTTC. V and J are TRBV20-1 and TRBJ2-1, with D maybe TRBD2 (6 bases). Germline V CDR1 and CDR2: DFQATT, SNEGSKA (reference sequence). The CDR3 has 15 residues. V shed 1 base and J shed 5 bases, with 15 bases lying between them.

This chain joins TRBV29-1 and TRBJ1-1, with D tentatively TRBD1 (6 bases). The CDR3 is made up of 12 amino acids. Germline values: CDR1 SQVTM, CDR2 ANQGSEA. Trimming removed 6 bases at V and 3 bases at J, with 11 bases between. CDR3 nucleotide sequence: TGCAGCGTCATGGACAGAGACACTGAAGCTTTCTTT. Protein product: CSVMDRDTEAFF.